This entry concerns a single T cell receptor (beta chain). This record belongs to a study of T cell responses to AZD1222 COVID-19 vaccine. J lost 7 bases, V lost 5 bases, and 15 bases had no gene match. Germline V gives CDR1 LNHDA, CDR2 SQIVND (reference sequence). The CDR3 has 17 residues. Measured with immunoSEQ multiplex PCR; TCRdb has only the in-frame clones, and not every one. Of a few hundred thousand clones in the sample, 90% to 95% are singletons; the top ten hold 0.5% to 0.65%. The chain carries TRBV19 and TRBJ1-4; 8 positions agree with TRBD1. This TCR was recovered from an adult in good health. Specimen: peripheral blood, collected on day 0 of AZD1222 vaccination. The CDR3 reads CASSPTSAGQVSEKLFF. CDR3 nucleotides: TGTGCCAGTAGTCCCACCTCTGCGGGACAGGTCAGTGAAAAACTGTTTTTT.